The 9 T cell receptor beta chains below come from one sample, sequenced in a study of OX40 agonist ivuxolimab in advanced cancers. Assay used: immunoSEQ multiplex PCR; TCRdb lists only in-frame clones, some missing. The sample shows around 70,000 clones, approximately 92% of them seen only once. This sample comprised CD4+ or CD8+ T cells sorted from blood, obtained in a trial of the OX40 agonist ivuxolimab. The source of these receptors is an adult with an advanced solid tumor such as melanoma, head and neck, liver or kidney cancer.

The chain's CDR3 is CASSSSGSRHEQFF. CDR3 nucleotide sequence: TGTGCCAGCAGCTCAAGCGGGAGTAGGCATGAGCAGTTCTTC. The chain uses TRBV11-2 and TRBJ2-1; 8 nucleotides align to TRBD2. From germline, CDR1 is SGHAT and CDR2 FQNNGV. This CDR3 spans 14 amino acids. The V gene end was trimmed by 4 bases and the J gene end by 8 bases; junction bases not matched to a gene: 7.

V and J are TRBV6-1 and TRBJ2-6; possible D gene TRBD1, 6 bases. V was cut by 4 bases and J by 2 bases, with 9 bases left in between. This CDR3 is 15 amino acids long. Germline-derived CDR1 and CDR2 are MNHNS and SASEGT. The CDR3 nucleotides are TGTGCCAGCAGTGCGAACAGGGCTGGGGCCAACGTCCTGACTTTC. It is translated as CASSANRAGANVLTF.

The chain links TRBV2 to TRBJ2-4; unclear D gene. The CDR3 runs to 13 residues. Germline lookup yields CDR1 SNHLY and CDR2 FYNNEI. V lost 7 bases and J 8 bases, leaving 15 bases between the germline ends. The CDR3 coding sequence is TGTGCCAGCACCTTCGGCCTTTATTACATTCAGTACTTC. It specifies CASTFGLYYIQYF. Full variable domain (rest looked up from reference TRBV2 and TRBJ2-4): EPEVTQTPSHQVTQMGQEVILRCVPISNHLYFYWYRQILGQKVEFLVSFYNNEISEKSEIFDDQFSVERPDGSNFTLKIRSTKLEDSAMYFCASTFGLYYIQYFGAGTRLSVL.

The chain employs TRBV5-1 and TRBJ2-3; 7 nucleotides line up with TRBD1. After removal of 1 base from V and 2 bases from J, the junction contained 7 bases not matched to a gene. The germline gives CDR1 SGHRS, CDR2 YFSETQ. This CDR3 contains 16 residues. The CDR3 loop is CASSLFWTGATDTQYF. CDR3 DNA: TGCGCCAGCAGCTTGTTTTGGACAGGTGCCACAGATACGCAGTATTTT.

The chain is built from TRBV2 and TRBJ2-7; D could derive from TRBD1 or TRBD2 (5 bases each). CDR3 length: 14 residues. Germline lookup yields CDR1 SNHLY and CDR2 FYNNEI. Trimming pared 2 bases from V and 1 base from J, leaving 9 bases between. DNA of the CDR3: TGTGCCAGCAGTGAATGGGGGACGTCCTACGAGCAGTACTTC. This encodes CASSEWGTSYEQYF.

This chain joins TRBV2 and TRBJ1-2; D might be TRBD1 (6 bases). Germline V lookup: CDR1 SNHLY, CDR2 FYNNEI. V lost 6 bases and J 8 bases, leaving 25 bases between the germline ends. CDR3 length equals 16 residues. The CDR3 DNA sequence: TGTGCCAGCAGGCGTCCGGACAGAAGGGTACCTCACGGCTACACCTTC. It codes for CASRRPDRRVPHGYTF.

CDR3 in amino acids: CASSIDASGETQYF. The CDR3 DNA reads TGTGCCAGTAGTATAGATGCTAGTGGGGAGACCCAGTACTTC. The V and J genes are TRBV19 and TRBJ2-5; no firm D call. V was shortened by 0 bases and J by 5 bases, with 10 bases between the two germline ends. The CDR3 length is 14 residues. Per the germline V gene, CDR1 is LNHDA and CDR2 is SQIVND (reference sequence).

The rearrangement joins TRBV19 to TRBJ2-5; D is possibly TRBD1 or TRBD2 (5 bases each). Per germline, CDR1 LNHDA and CDR2 SQIVND (reference sequence). This CDR3 comprises 14 residues. V was clipped by 4 bases and J by 4 bases, with 13 bases between them. The CDR3 DNA follows: TGTGCCAGTAGTACGAGAGGGGCGAGAGAGACCCAGTACTTC. It specifies CASSTRGARETQYF.

J is TRBJ2-2 and V is TRBV29-1, with a possible D match to TRBD1 (6 bases). V lost 4 bases to trimming and J lost 7 bases, with 16 bases between them. The CDR3 covers 14 residues. Germline V lookup: CDR1 SQVTM, CDR2 ANQGSEA. The CDR3, as DNA: TGCAGCGTTGGTGGGGGCGCTGAGGGCGGGGAGCTGTTTTTT. It translates to CSVGGGAEGGELFF.